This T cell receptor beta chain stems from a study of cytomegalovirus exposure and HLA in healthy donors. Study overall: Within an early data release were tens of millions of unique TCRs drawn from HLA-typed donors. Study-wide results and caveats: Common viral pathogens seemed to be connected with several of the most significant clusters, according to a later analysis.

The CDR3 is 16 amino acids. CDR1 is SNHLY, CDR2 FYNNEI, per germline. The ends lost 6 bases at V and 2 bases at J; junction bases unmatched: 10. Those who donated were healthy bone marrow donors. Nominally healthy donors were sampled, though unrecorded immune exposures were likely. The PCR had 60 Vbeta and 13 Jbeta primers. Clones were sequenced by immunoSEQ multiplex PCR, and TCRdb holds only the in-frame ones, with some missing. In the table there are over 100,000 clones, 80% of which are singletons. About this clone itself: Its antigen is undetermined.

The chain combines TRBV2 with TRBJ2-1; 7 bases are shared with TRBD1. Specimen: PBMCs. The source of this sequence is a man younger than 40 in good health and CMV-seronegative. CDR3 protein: CASSLSLGQPYNEQFF. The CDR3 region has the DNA TGTGCCAGCAGCTTATCTTTGGGACAGCCCTACAATGAGCAGTTCTTC.